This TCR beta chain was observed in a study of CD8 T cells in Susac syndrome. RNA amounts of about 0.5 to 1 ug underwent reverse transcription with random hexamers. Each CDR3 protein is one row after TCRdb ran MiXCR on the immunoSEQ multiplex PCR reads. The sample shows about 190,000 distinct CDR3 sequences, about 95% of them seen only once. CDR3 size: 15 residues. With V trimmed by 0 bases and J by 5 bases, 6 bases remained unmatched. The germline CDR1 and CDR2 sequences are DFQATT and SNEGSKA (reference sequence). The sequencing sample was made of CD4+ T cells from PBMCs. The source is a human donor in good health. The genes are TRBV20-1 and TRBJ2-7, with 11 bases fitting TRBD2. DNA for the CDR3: TGCAGTGCTAGAGATTTAACTAGCGGGAGTCACGAGCAGTACGTC. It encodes CSARDLTSGSHEQYV.